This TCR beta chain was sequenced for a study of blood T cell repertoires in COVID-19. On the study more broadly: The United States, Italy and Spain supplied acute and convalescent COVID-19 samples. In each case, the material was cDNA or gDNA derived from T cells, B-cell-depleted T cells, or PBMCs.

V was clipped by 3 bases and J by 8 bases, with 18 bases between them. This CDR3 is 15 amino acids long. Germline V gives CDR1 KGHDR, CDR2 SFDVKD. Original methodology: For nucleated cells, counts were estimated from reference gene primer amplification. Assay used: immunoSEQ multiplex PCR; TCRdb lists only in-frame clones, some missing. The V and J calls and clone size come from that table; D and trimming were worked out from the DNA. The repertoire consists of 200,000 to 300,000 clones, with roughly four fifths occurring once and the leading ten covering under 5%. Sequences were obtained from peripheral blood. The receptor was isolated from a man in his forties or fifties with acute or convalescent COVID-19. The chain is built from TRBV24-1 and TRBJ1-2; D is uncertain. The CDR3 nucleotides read TGTGCCACCAGTGATAGGGCAGACCTGGAGCGGGGCTACACCTTC. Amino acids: CATSDRADLERGYTF.